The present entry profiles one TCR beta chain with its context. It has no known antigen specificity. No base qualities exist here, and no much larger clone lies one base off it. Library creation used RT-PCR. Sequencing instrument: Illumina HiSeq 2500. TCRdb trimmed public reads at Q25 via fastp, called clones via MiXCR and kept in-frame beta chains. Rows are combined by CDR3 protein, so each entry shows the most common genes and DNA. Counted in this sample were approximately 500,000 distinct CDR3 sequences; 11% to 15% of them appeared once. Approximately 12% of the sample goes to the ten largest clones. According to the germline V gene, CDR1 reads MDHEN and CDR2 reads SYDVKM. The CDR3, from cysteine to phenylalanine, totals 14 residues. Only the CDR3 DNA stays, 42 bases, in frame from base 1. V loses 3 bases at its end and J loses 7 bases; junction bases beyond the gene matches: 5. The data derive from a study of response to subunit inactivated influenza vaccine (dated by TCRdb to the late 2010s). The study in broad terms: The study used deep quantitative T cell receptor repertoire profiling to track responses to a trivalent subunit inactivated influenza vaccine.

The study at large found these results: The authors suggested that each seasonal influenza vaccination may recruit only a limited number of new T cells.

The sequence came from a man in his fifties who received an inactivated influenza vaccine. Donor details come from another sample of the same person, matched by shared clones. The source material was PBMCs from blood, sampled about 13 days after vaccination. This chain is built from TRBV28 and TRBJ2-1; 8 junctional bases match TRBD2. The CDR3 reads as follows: CASSFGGRLNEQFF. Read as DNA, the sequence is TGTGCCAGCAGTTTTGGCGGGAGGTTGAATGAGCAGTTCTTC.